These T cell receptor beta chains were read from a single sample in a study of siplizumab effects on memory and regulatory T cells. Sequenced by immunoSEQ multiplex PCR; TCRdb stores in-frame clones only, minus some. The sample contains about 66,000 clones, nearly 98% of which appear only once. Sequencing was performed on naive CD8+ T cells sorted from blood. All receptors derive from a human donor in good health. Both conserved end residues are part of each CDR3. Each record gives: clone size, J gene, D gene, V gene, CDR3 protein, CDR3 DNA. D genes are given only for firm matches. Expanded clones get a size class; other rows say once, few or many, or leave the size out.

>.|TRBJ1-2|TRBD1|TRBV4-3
CASSQGTGTVTNYGYTF
TGCGCCAGCAGCCAAGGGACCGGGACAGTAACTAACTATGGCTACACCTTC
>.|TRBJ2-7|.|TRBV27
CASSLVGGTYEQYF
TGTGCCAGCAGTTTAGTCGGGGGTACCTACGAGCAGTACTTC
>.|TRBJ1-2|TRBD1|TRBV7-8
CASSLARPGGDGYTF
TGTGCCAGCAGCTTAGCGCGGCCAGGGGGTGATGGCTACACCTTC
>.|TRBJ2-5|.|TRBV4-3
CASSQGWAGEETQYF
TGCGCCAGCAGCCAAGGATGGGCAGGGGAAGAGACCCAGTACTTC
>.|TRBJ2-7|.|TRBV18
CASSARDESYEQYF
TGTGCCAGCTCAGCCCGGGACGAATCCTACGAGCAGTACTTC
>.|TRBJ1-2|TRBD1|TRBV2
CASSDTGTGTYGYTF
TGTGCCAGCAGTGATACCGGGACAGGAACCTATGGCTACACCTTC
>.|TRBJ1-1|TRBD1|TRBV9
CASSVEGGGTEAFF
TGTGCCAGCAGCGTAGAAGGGGGCGGAACTGAAGCTTTCTTT
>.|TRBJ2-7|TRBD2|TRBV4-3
CASSQDRAGGQYF
TGCGCCAGCAGCCAAGACAGGGCGGGGGGGCAGTACTTC
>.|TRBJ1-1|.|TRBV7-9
CASSSTENTEAFF
TGTGCCAGCAGCTCCACGGAGAACACTGAAGCTTTCTTT
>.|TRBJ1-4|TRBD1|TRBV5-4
CASSSDRATNEKLFF
TGTGCCAGCAGTTCCGACAGGGCAACTAATGAAAAACTGTTTTTT
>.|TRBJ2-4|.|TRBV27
CASVQGDIQYF
TGTGCCAGCGTACAGGGAGACATTCAGTACTTC
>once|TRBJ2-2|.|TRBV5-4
CASSLWNTGELFF
TGTGCCAGCAGCTTGTGGAACACCGGGGAGCTGTTTTTT
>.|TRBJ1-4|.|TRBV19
CASSLEYNEKLFF
TGTGCCAGTAGTCTAGAATATAATGAAAAACTGTTTTTT
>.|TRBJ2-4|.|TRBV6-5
CASSSPRAKNIQYF
TGTGCCAGCAGTTCGCCTCGAGCCAAAAACATTCAGTACTTC
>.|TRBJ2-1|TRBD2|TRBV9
CASSVGGGAHNEQFF
TGTGCCAGCAGCGTAGGCGGGGGGGCCCACAATGAGCAGTTCTTC
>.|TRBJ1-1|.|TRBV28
CASSLPRGQDTEAFF
TGTGCCAGCAGTTTACCGCGGGGGCAAGACACTGAAGCTTTCTTT
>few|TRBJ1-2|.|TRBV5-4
CASSVRSSTTTYGYTF
TGTGCCAGCAGCGTTCGGAGTTCCACCACTACCTATGGCTACACCTTC
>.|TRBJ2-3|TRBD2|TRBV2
CASSGSGGSTDTQYF
TGTGCCAGCAGTGGGAGCGGGGGTAGCACAGATACGCAGTATTTT
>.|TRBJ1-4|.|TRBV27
CASSFDREKLFF
TGTGCCAGCAGTTTCGACAGGGAAAAACTGTTTTTT
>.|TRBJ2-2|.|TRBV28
CASSLEGGTGELFF
TGTGCCAGCAGTCTCGAAGGGGGAACCGGGGAGCTGTTTTTT
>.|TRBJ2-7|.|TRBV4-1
CASSQVGSYEQYF
TGCGCCAGCAGCCAAGTTGGGTCCTACGAGCAGTACTTC
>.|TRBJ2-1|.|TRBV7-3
CASSDQERSYNEQFF
TGTGCCAGCTCGGACCAGGAGAGGTCCTACAATGAGCAGTTCTTC
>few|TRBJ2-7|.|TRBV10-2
CATMDVGEQYF
TGCGCCACGATGGACGTTGGCGAGCAGTACTTC
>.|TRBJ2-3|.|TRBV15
CATSRDLSTDTQYF
TGTGCCACCAGCAGAGATCTCAGCACAGATACGCAGTATTTT
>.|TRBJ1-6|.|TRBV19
CASSIGGRGAYPPLHF
TGTGCCAGTAGTATAGGGGGCAGGGGCGCCTACCCACCCCTCCACTTT
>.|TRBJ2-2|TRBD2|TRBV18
CASSSLAGIYPGELFF
TGTGCCAGCTCATCACTAGCGGGGATTTATCCCGGGGAGCTGTTTTTT
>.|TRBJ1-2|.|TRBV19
CASSTIGVESGYTF
TGTGCCAGTAGTACCATAGGGGTTGAGAGTGGCTACACCTTC
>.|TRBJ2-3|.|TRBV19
CASSPLGGDTQYF
TGTGCCAGTAGTCCCCTCGGAGGAGATACGCAGTATTTT
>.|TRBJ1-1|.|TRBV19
CASSIDYGGPNTEAFF
TGTGCCAGTAGTATAGATTACGGGGGGCCGAACACTGAAGCTTTCTTT
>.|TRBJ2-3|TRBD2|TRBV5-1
CASSLFPSGGTDTQYF
TGCGCCAGCAGCTTGTTTCCTAGCGGGGGCACAGATACGCAGTATTTT
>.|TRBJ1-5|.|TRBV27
CASTTSVNQPQHF
TGTGCCAGCACCACCAGCGTCAATCAGCCCCAGCATTTT
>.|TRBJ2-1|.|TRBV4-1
CASSQDPAEVVPFF
TGCGCCAGCAGCCAAGACCCCGCCGAGGTTGTTCCGTTCTTC
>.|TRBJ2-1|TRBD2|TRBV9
CASSVLGTSGGSYNEQFF
TGTGCCAGCAGCGTACTCGGGACTAGCGGGGGCTCCTACAATGAGCAGTTCTTC
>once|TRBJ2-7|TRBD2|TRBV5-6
CASSFGLAGGQEQYF
TGTGCCAGCAGCTTCGGACTAGCGGGGGGGCAAGAGCAGTACTTC
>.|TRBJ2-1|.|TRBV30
CAWNTGPGVNEQFF
TGTGCCTGGAATACTGGACCAGGGGTCAATGAGCAGTTCTTC
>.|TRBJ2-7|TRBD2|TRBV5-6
CASTLTSGFYEQYF
TGTGCCAGCACTCTGACTAGCGGGTTCTACGAGCAGTACTTC
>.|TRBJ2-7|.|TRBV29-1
CSVEGGMSSYEQYF
TGCAGCGTTGAAGGGGGGATGAGCTCCTACGAGCAGTACTTC
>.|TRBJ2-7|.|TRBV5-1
CASSPDRDLYEQYF
TGCGCCAGCAGCCCTGACCGGGACCTCTACGAGCAGTACTTC
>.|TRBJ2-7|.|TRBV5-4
CASSFGEAYEQYF
TGTGCCAGCAGCTTCGGAGAAGCCTACGAGCAGTACTTC
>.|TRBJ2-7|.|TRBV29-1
CSATDGSSYEQYF
TGCAGCGCGACGGACGGGAGCTCCTACGAGCAGTACTTC
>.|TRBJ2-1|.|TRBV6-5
CASSYPEQFF
TGTGCCAGCAGTTACCCGGAGCAGTTCTTC
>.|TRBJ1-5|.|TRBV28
CASSFGQPQHF
TGTGCCAGCAGTTTTGGGCAGCCCCAGCATTTT
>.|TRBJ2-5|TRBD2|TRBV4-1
CASSQELDSGGTQYF
TGCGCCAGCAGCCAAGAATTGGACAGCGGGGGAACCCAGTACTTC
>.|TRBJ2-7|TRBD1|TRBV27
CASIGTVSYEQYF
TGTGCCAGCATCGGGACAGTTTCCTACGAGCAGTACTTC
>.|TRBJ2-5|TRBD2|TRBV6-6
CASSYGGGETQYF
TGTGCCAGCAGTTACGGGGGAGGGGAGACCCAGTACTTC
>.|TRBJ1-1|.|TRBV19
CASSMEGTEAFF
TGTGCCAGTAGTATGGAGGGGACTGAAGCTTTCTTT
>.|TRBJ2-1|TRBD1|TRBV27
CASSSLPGQGANEQFF
TGTGCCAGCAGTTCTCTACCGGGACAGGGGGCAAATGAGCAGTTCTTC
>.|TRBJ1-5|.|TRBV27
CASSLSLYGNQPQHF
TGTGCCAGCAGTTTATCCTTATATGGGAATCAGCCCCAGCATTTT
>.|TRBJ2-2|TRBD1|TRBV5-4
CASSYDRGVTGTGELFF
TGTGCCAGCAGCTACGACAGGGGGGTAACGGGGACCGGGGAGCTGTTTTTT
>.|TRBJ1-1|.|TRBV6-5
CASSYSRVAEAFF
TGTGCCAGCAGTTACTCGAGAGTAGCTGAAGCTTTCTTT
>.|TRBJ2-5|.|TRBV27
CASSLAGQWETQYF
TGTGCCAGCAGTCTGGCGGGCCAGTGGGAGACCCAGTACTTC
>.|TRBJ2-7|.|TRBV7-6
CASSPRVGSDEQYF
TGTGCCAGCAGCCCCAGGGTGGGGAGCGACGAGCAGTACTTC
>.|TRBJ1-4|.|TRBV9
CASSPTGAGFEKLFF
TGTGCCAGCAGCCCCACCGGGGCTGGGTTCGAAAAACTGTTTTTT
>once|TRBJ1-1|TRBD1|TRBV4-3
CASSQGQGSGTEAFF
TGCGCCAGCAGCCAAGGACAGGGTTCGGGAACTGAAGCTTTCTTT
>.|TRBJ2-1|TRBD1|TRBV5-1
CASSYGQGADEQFF
TGCGCCAGCAGCTATGGACAGGGGGCGGATGAGCAGTTCTTC
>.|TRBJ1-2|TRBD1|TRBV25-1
CASSDPDRGHGYTF
TGTGCCAGCAGTGACCCGGACAGGGGGCATGGCTACACCTTC
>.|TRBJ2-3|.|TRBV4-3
CASSQAPPVNTDTQYF
TGCGCCAGCAGCCAAGCCCCCCCCGTAAACACAGATACGCAGTATTTT
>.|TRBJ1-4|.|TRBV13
CASSLGRDEKLFF
TGTGCCAGCAGCTTAGGTAGGGATGAAAAACTGTTTTTT
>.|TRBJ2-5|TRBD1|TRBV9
CASSVAGAGGETQYF
TGTGCCAGCAGCGTAGCTGGAGCAGGGGGAGAGACCCAGTACTTC
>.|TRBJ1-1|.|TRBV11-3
CASSLDSRGRAFF
TGTGCCAGCAGCTTAGATTCGAGGGGCCGAGCTTTCTTT